This TCR beta chain was recovered during a study of OX40 agonist ivuxolimab in advanced cancers. Here immunoSEQ multiplex PCR was the method, and the copy in TCRdb shows in-frame clones only, minus some. This sample has approximately 33,000 clones, with roughly nine tenths found just once. The input for sequencing was CD4+ or CD8+ T cells sorted from blood, taken in a trial of the OX40 agonist ivuxolimab. The receptor was isolated from an adult with an advanced solid tumor such as melanoma, head and neck, liver or kidney cancer.

The CDR3 DNA sequence: TGCGCCAGCAGCCAAGAAATGATGAGGGGGGTCACTGAAGCTTTCTTT. Residues: CASSQEMMRGVTEAFF. The chain combines TRBV4-1 with TRBJ1-1; D perhaps matches TRBD1 (6 bases). The V gene's germline CDR1 is MGHRA and CDR2 YSYEKL. V was clipped by 0 bases and J by 4 bases, with 15 bases between them. The CDR3 is 16 residues long.